A single sample gave rise to the 25 T cell receptor beta chains below, sequenced in a study of blood T cell repertoires in COVID-19. Sequenced by immunoSEQ multiplex PCR; TCRdb stores in-frame clones only, minus some. Here the sample spans some 110,000 clones, around 90% being singletons. The sequencing sample was made of peripheral blood. Every receptor here comes from a human donor in a cohort sampled during active COVID-19.

This chain uses TRBV11-3 with TRBJ2-3; a possible D gene is TRBD1 (6 bases). V shed 3 bases and J shed 2 bases, with 9 bases lying between them. The CDR3 sequence is 14 residues long. The germline gives CDR1 SGHNT, CDR2 YENEEA. DNA for the CDR3: TGTGCCAGCAGCTTTAACAGGGCCACAGATACGCAGTATTTT. Translation: CASSFNRATDTQYF.

The gene calls are TRBV27 and TRBJ2-7, with 7 bases that match TRBD1. CDR1 is MNHEY, CDR2 SMNVEV, per germline (reference sequence). V lost 5 bases to trimming and J lost 5 bases; unmatched junction nucleotides: 12. The CDR3 contains 15 residues. CDR3 region: CASSPPHRGENEQYF. The CDR3 DNA reads TGTGCCAGCAGTCCGCCGCACAGGGGAGAGAACGAGCAGTACTTC.

The J gene is TRBJ2-7, the V gene TRBV5-1; perhaps TRBD2 as D (6 bases). The V end lost 2 bases, the J end lost 3 bases, and 12 bases lay between the germline ends. The CDR3 is 14 residues long. Germline loops: CDR1 SGHRS, CDR2 YFSETQ. As DNA, the CDR3 is TGCGCCAGCAGCTTTAGCGGAATTAACTACGAGCAGTACTTC. Translation: CASSFSGINYEQYF.

Remarks on this clone: Additional DNA sequences in this sample encode the identical CDR3. The chain uses TRBV7-3 and TRBJ2-6, with D maybe TRBD1 (5 bases). Trimming cost V 5 bases and J 0 bases, with 8 bases left between them. Germline V gene lookup returns CDR1 SGHTA and CDR2 FQGTGA. The CDR3 has 15 amino acids. The CDR3 DNA is TGTGCCAGCAGCCTAGGACACTCTGGGGCCAACGTCCTGACTTTC. Amino acids: CASSLGHSGANVLTF.

The chain recombines TRBV7-3 with TRBJ2-5; weak D call: TRBD2 (5 bases). V was pared by 5 bases and J by 1 base, with 11 bases between. The CDR3 extends over 14 amino acids. Germline loops: CDR1 SGHTA, CDR2 FQGTGA. CDR3 loop: CASSPGGAQETQYF. In nucleotides, the CDR3 is TGTGCCAGCAGCCCCGGAGGAGCCCAAGAGACCCAGTACTTC.

This chain connects TRBV6-5 to TRBJ1-3; the D gene is possibly TRBD1 (6 bases). Germline lookup yields CDR1 MNHEY and CDR2 SVGAGI. The CDR3 contains 15 residues. V lost 7 bases to trimming and J lost 0 bases, with 13 bases between them. The CDR3 sequence: CASKTGHLSGNTIYF. In DNA form, the CDR3 reads TGTGCCAGCAAAACGGGACACCTCTCTGGAAACACCATATATTTT.

The gene calls are TRBV6-6 and TRBJ2-4; TRBD1 might be the D (7 bases). The CDR3 loop spans 13 amino acids. V lost 6 bases to trimming and J lost 7 bases, with 13 bases between them. Per the germline V gene, CDR1 is MNHNY and CDR2 is SVGAGI (reference sequence). The CDR3 nucleotides read TGTGCCAGCAGCCCTCAGGGGGGCAACATTCAGTACTTC. Protein product: CASSPQGGNIQYF.

The rearrangement joins TRBV28 to TRBJ2-7; the match to TRBD2 covers 8 bases. This CDR3 is 16 amino acids long. V lost 2 bases and J lost 7; bases outside the gene matches: 13. From germline, CDR1 is MDHEN and CDR2 SYDVKM. CDR3 nucleotides: TGTGCCAGCAGTTTACAGGTGGCGGGGGGTCGGAGGGAGCAGTACTTC. It specifies CASSLQVAGGRREQYF.

The chain uses TRBV11-1 and TRBJ2-1; TRBD1 matches at 10 bases. Germline trimming cut 8 bases from V and 10 bases from J; bases unmatched to any gene: 8. The CDR3 contains 13 residues. The germline CDR1 and CDR2 sequences are SGHAT and FQDESV (reference sequence). The CDR3 bases are TGTGCCAGCGGGACAGGGGTTGGTAACGAGCAGTTCTTC. Residues: CASGTGVGNEQFF.

Points on this clone: At one end the junction does not follow the germline gene, possibly because of a read error. The chain couples TRBV7-7 to TRBJ2-2, with 8 bases lining up with TRBD1. The CDR3 runs 16 residues. Germline V gives CDR1 SSHAT, CDR2 FNYEAQ (reference sequence). This chain's CDR3 is CASRAGTGSGTGELFF. CDR3 DNA: TGTGCTAGCAGGGCCGGGACAGGTTCGGGCACCGGGGAGCTGTTTTTT.

The chain links TRBV2 to TRBJ2-1, with 7 positions matching TRBD1. The CDR3 runs to 14 residues. Germline V gene data show CDR1 as SNHLY and CDR2 as FYNNEI. V trimming: 10 bases; J trimming: 6 bases; junction bases outside the gene matches: 12. CDR3 DNA: TGTGCCACCCCTGCCCCCGACAGGGCCAATGAGCAGTTCTTC. Encoded protein: CATPAPDRANEQFF.

This chain connects TRBV19 to TRBJ1-1; 7 bases map to TRBD1. V shed 4 bases and J 9 bases; nucleotides not matched to a gene: 5. CDR3 length: 12 amino acids. Germline V gene data show CDR1 as LNHDA and CDR2 as SQIVND (reference sequence). In nucleotides, the CDR3 is TGTGCCAGTAGTAACAGACAGGGTCAAGCTTTCTTT. Amino acids: CASSNRQGQAFF.

The chain links TRBV5-1 to TRBJ1-4; 9 bases agree with TRBD1. The CDR3 consists of 15 residues. Trimming took 4 bases from V and 7 from J; bases not matched to a gene: 8. Germline assignment: CDR1 SGHRS and CDR2 YFSETQ. The CDR3 nucleotides read TGCGCCAGCAGCAGGGAGGGACAGGGAATTGAAAAACTGTTTTTT. Amino acids: CASSREGQGIEKLFF.

The genes are TRBV4-1 and TRBJ1-6; D is uncertain. Germline V CDR1 and CDR2: MGHRA, YSYEKL. This CDR3 has 16 residues. V lost 0 bases and J 6 bases, leaving 12 bases between the germline ends. The CDR3 reads CASSQERRQSNSPLHF. CDR3 bases: TGCGCCAGCAGCCAAGAAAGGCGGCAGTCTAATTCACCCCTCCACTTT.

The rearrangement joins TRBV18 to TRBJ1-1, with TRBD1 matching 7 bases. J lost 2 bases, V lost 3 bases, and 3 bases had no gene match. The germline CDR1 and CDR2 sequences are KGHSH and LQKENI. This CDR3 is built from 14 residues. CDR3 coding DNA: TGTGCCAGCTCACCTAGGACAGGTAACACTGAAGCTTTCTTT. It specifies CASSPRTGNTEAFF.

This clone appeared a few times. The V and J genes are TRBV27 and TRBJ1-5; D might be TRBD1 (6 bases). The CDR3 extends over 15 amino acids. Germline CDR1 is MNHEY and CDR2 is SMNVEV (reference sequence). V was cut by 4 bases and J by 0 bases, with 10 bases left in between. The CDR3, as DNA: TGTGCCAGCAGTTCTCAGGGGAATAGCAATCAGCCCCAGCATTTT. It is translated as CASSSQGNSNQPQHF.

This clone was detected once. DNA of the CDR3: TGTGCCAGCAGCCAAGGGGCGGGGGGCAATACGCAGTATTTT. This translates into CASSQGAGGNTQYF. This sequence joins TRBV3-1 (or the pseudogene TRBV3-2) and TRBJ2-3, with TRBD2 matching over 8 bases. Germline trimming cut 1 base from V and 7 bases from J; bases unmatched to any gene: 4. The CDR3 covers 14 residues. Germline assignment: CDR1 LGHDT and CDR2 YNNKEL (reference sequence).

J is TRBJ2-7 and V is TRBV11-2; D remains unclear. Germline V gene data show CDR1 as SGHAT and CDR2 as FQNNGV. V lost 3 bases and J lost 2, with 8 bases in between. The CDR3 is made up of 13 amino acids. For the CDR3, the DNA is TGTGCCAGCAGCTTGACTGAAGCCTACGAGCAGTACTTC. It encodes CASSLTEAYEQYF.

The V call is TRBV4-3, the J call TRBJ1-3; unclear D gene. V was trimmed by 1 base and J by 4 bases, leaving 11 bases between them. The CDR3 covers 15 residues. From germline, CDR1 is LGHNA and CDR2 YSLEER. The CDR3 coding sequence is TGCGCCAGCAGCCAAGGTCGGGGTGGGGGAAACACCATATATTTT. Translated: CASSQGRGGGNTIYF.

The chain employs TRBV9 and TRBJ2-3, with 10 nucleotides matching TRBD1. Germline V gives CDR1 SGDLS, CDR2 YYNGEE. The junction had 15 bases not matched to a gene; V was cut back by 4 bases and J by 4 bases. The CDR3 is made up of 18 amino acids. The DNA for the CDR3 is TGTGCCAGCAGCCCGCCCCTCATGAGGGGGACAGGGGCAGATACGCAGTATTTT. Translation gives CASSPPLMRGTGADTQYF.

V is TRBV6-5 and J is TRBJ1-5; weak D call: TRBD1 (6 bases). The length of the CDR3 is 14 residues. Germline V gene lookup returns CDR1 MNHEY and CDR2 SVGAGI. V lost 3 bases and J 3 bases, leaving 9 bases between the germline ends. The CDR3 sequence is CASSYQGINQPQHF. CDR3 DNA sequence: TGTGCCAGCAGTTATCAGGGGATCAATCAGCCCCAGCATTTT.

The gene calls are TRBV5-1 and TRBJ2-5; 8 bases agree with TRBD1. V lost 3 bases, J lost 1 base, and 2 bases stayed unmatched. The CDR3 covers 14 residues. Germline values: CDR1 SGHRS, CDR2 YFSETQ. In nucleotides, the CDR3 is TGCGCCAGCAGCTCTGACAGGGGCCAAGAGACCCAGTACTTC. It encodes CASSSDRGQETQYF.

This chain connects TRBV6-2 or TRBV6-3 to TRBJ2-4, with D unclear. The CDR3 sequence is 15 residues long. V lost 2 bases to trimming and J lost 0 bases, with 8 bases between them. Germline CDR1 MNHEY, CDR2 SVGEGT. CDR3 region: CASSYRALAKNIQYF. CDR3 DNA: TGTGCCAGCAGTTACCGTGCGTTAGCCAAAAACATTCAGTACTTC.

The chain is built from TRBV11-3 and TRBJ2-2, with D uncertain. The V gene's germline CDR1 is SGHNT and CDR2 YENEEA. The ends were cut back, 5 bases at V and 6 bases at J, with 10 bases in the middle. The CDR3 contains 13 residues. The CDR3, as DNA: TGTGCCAGCAGCCTTGAGTCGGCCGGGGAGCTGTTTTTT. Its translation: CASSLESAGELFF.

This clone was seen more than once but under ten times. The chain carries TRBV6-5 and TRBJ2-2, with 10 bases identical to TRBD1. V was clipped by 8 bases and J by 3 bases; unmatched bases: 3. CDR3 size: 14 residues. Germline V gene lookup returns CDR1 MNHEY and CDR2 SVGAGI. The CDR3 spells CASGGQGDTGELFF. CDR3 DNA sequence: TGTGCCAGCGGCGGACAGGGGGACACCGGGGAGCTGTTTTTT.